Each of the 5 T cell receptor beta chains below was sequenced from the same sample in a study of cytomegalovirus exposure and HLA in healthy donors. The primer mix had 60 Vbeta and 13 Jbeta primers. TCRdb's table, derived via immunoSEQ multiplex PCR, lists solely in-frame clones and lacks some. The data hold 190,000 or so clones, with about 80% observed a single time. The sequenced sample consisted of PBMCs. The receptors derive from a boy under 18 in good health and CMV-seronegative.

The CDR3 sequence: CASSVWVAGAVGELFF. The CDR3 DNA is TGTGCCAGCAGCGTATGGGTAGCGGGAGCGGTCGGGGAGCTGTTTTTT. This chain links TRBV9 with TRBJ2-2; 9 bases are shared with TRBD2. CDR3 length: 16 amino acids. J lost 7 bases, V lost 1 base, and 8 bases had no gene match. Germline V gene data show CDR1 as SGDLS and CDR2 as YYNGEE. The variable domain in full, with the rest retrieved from reference TRBV9 and TRBJ2-2, is DSGVTQTPKHLITATGQRVTLRCSPRSGDLSVYWYQQSLDQGLQFLIQYYNGEERAKGNILERFSAQQFPDLHSELNLSSLELGDSALYFCASSVWVAGAVGELFFGEGSRLTVL.

The chain uses TRBV6-1 and TRBJ1-1; weak D call: TRBD1 (6 bases). The CDR3 consists of 13 residues. Trimming shortened V by 6 bases and J by 1 base, and 9 bases separated the two germline ends. Germline V gives CDR1 MNHNS, CDR2 SASEGT. DNA for the CDR3: TGTGCCAGCAGGAACAGGGAGAACACTGAAGCTTTCTTT. Translation gives CASRNRENTEAFF.

The chain employs TRBV4-1 and TRBJ2-5, with a tentative D call TRBD1 (5 bases). The J call is doubtful: the DNA matches TRBJ2-7 better. Germline loops: CDR1 MGHRA, CDR2 YSYEKL. This CDR3 has 14 residues. CDR3 DNA sequence: TGCGCCAGCAGCCAAGATGTAGGGGCCAACGAGCAGTACTTC. Protein: CASSQDVGANEQYF.

The chain has TRBV19 and TRBJ1-1, with 7 bases lining up with TRBD1. The germline CDR1 and CDR2 sequences are LNHDA and SQIVND (reference sequence). The CDR3 totals 15 residues. Trimming at V came to 5 bases and at J to 4 bases, leaving 10 bases not matched to a gene. CDR3 in amino acids: CASSPRGDVATEAFF. The CDR3, as DNA: TGTGCCAGTAGTCCCAGGGGGGATGTGGCCACTGAAGCTTTCTTT.

The chain is built from TRBV14 and TRBJ1-6, with D perhaps matching TRBD1 (5 bases). Germline V gene lookup returns CDR1 SGHDN and CDR2 FVKESK. Trimming removed 0 bases at V and 3 bases at J, with 12 bases between. CDR3 length: 17 amino acids. For the CDR3, the DNA is TGTGCCAGCAGCCAAGATGGGGGGGACCTCTATAATTCACCCCTCCACTTT. The encoded protein is CASSQDGGDLYNSPLHF.